This is a list of T cell receptor beta chains from one sample in a study of early T cells in non-severe SARS-CoV-2 infection. TCRdb re-called the 5' RACE reads through MiXCR, storing one row per CDR3 protein. The data hold around 82,000 distinct CDR3 sequences, with under 15% observed a single time. Sequenced sample: whole blood. The receptors derive from an adult who was a healthcare worker with PCR-confirmed SARS-CoV-2 infection or an uninfected control (not recorded which). Both conserved end residues are part of each CDR3. Fields, in order: D gene, J gene, clone size, V gene, CDR3 DNA, CDR3 protein. The D gene is left open where the match is weak. Expanded clones are given a class, and other clones once, few, many or no size at all.

D gene: -
J gene: TRBJ1-1
clone size: -
V gene: TRBV30
CDR3 DNA: TGTGCCTGGAGTGGACAGTTAATGAACACTGAAGCTTTCTTT
CDR3 protein: CAWSGQLMNTEAFF

D gene: TRBD2
J gene: TRBJ2-1
clone size: -
V gene: TRBV5-1
CDR3 DNA: TGCGCCAGCAGCTCCTTCCCGACTAGCGGGGACTACAATGAGCAGTTCTTC
CDR3 protein: CASSSFPTSGDYNEQFF

D gene: -
J gene: TRBJ1-4
clone size: -
V gene: TRBV7-9
CDR3 DNA: TGTGCCAGCAAGGGTACAACTAATGAAAAACTGTTTTTT
CDR3 protein: CASKGTTNEKLFF

D gene: -
J gene: TRBJ1-5
clone size: few
V gene: TRBV19
CDR3 DNA: TGTGCCAGTAGTACGGGGACGAGTCAGCCCCAGCATTTT
CDR3 protein: CASSTGTSQPQHF

D gene: TRBD1
J gene: TRBJ1-2
clone size: few
V gene: TRBV2
CDR3 DNA: TGTGCCAGCATCCCGTGGACAGGGGTGGCCTATGGCTACACCTTC
CDR3 protein: CASIPWTGVAYGYTF

D gene: -
J gene: TRBJ2-2
clone size: few
V gene: TRBV12-3/TRBV12-4
CDR3 DNA: TGTGCCAGCAGTTTAGGGACCCATCTCGGGGAGCTGTTTTTT
CDR3 protein: CASSLGTHLGELFF

D gene: TRBD2
J gene: TRBJ2-1
clone size: -
V gene: TRBV9
CDR3 DNA: TGTGCCAGCAGCCCAGAGCGGGGTCGGCAGTTCTTC
CDR3 protein: CASSPERGRQFF

D gene: TRBD1
J gene: TRBJ2-3
clone size: -
V gene: TRBV5-1
CDR3 DNA: TGCGCCAGCAGCCTCGACAGGGTCAGTTCAGGAACGCAGTATTTT
CDR3 protein: CASSLDRVSSGTQYF

D gene: -
J gene: TRBJ1-1
clone size: many
V gene: TRBV7-9
CDR3 DNA: TGTGCCAGCAGCCCGGTCCCGGGAGGAGGTGAAGCTTTCTTT
CDR3 protein: CASSPVPGGGEAFF

D gene: TRBD2
J gene: TRBJ2-2
clone size: -
V gene: TRBV3-1
CDR3 DNA: TGTGCCAGCAGCCAAGGACTAGCGGGATCCGGGGAGCTGTTTTTT
CDR3 protein: CASSQGLAGSGELFF

D gene: -
J gene: TRBJ1-1
clone size: -
V gene: TRBV5-1
CDR3 DNA: TGCGCCAGCAGCTTGTATGCAGGGAGGAACACTGAAGCTTTCTTT
CDR3 protein: CASSLYAGRNTEAFF

D gene: -
J gene: TRBJ2-2
clone size: -
V gene: TRBV25-1
CDR3 DNA: TGTGCCAGCAGTGAACCAAAATACGCGAACACCGGGGAGCTGTTTTTT
CDR3 protein: CASSEPKYANTGELFF

D gene: -
J gene: TRBJ1-2
clone size: many
V gene: TRBV5-1
CDR3 DNA: TGCGCCAGCAGTTCGATACAAAACTATGGCTACACCTTC
CDR3 protein: CASSSIQNYGYTF

D gene: -
J gene: TRBJ2-3
clone size: many
V gene: TRBV5-1
CDR3 DNA: TGCGCCAGCAGCTTGGACTCTCCTGGTGTGAATACGCAGTATTTT
CDR3 protein: CASSLDSPGVNTQYF

D gene: TRBD1
J gene: TRBJ2-5
clone size: few
V gene: TRBV6-1
CDR3 DNA: TGTGCCAGCAGAGAAACCGCGACAGGGATCGGGGAGACCCAGTACTTC
CDR3 protein: CASRETATGIGETQYF

D gene: -
J gene: TRBJ2-5
clone size: -
V gene: TRBV19
CDR3 DNA: TGTGCCAGTACCAGCAGGGGGGGCCAAGAGACCCAGTACTTC
CDR3 protein: CASTSRGGQETQYF

D gene: TRBD1
J gene: TRBJ2-4
clone size: few
V gene: TRBV29-1
CDR3 DNA: TGCAGCGCCCGGGACAGACTAGCCAAAAACATTCAGTACTTC
CDR3 protein: CSARDRLAKNIQYF

D gene: -
J gene: TRBJ2-3
clone size: many
V gene: TRBV4-1
CDR3 DNA: TGCGCCAGCAGCCAAACCCCGGAGGGGGCAGATACGCAGTATTTT
CDR3 protein: CASSQTPEGADTQYF

D gene: -
J gene: TRBJ1-1
clone size: -
V gene: TRBV12-3/TRBV12-4
CDR3 DNA: TGTGCCAGCAGTCAACAGCGGAGGAACACTGAAGCTTTCTTT
CDR3 protein: CASSQQRRNTEAFF

D gene: -
J gene: TRBJ2-5
clone size: -
V gene: TRBV19
CDR3 DNA: TGTGCCAGTAGTGAAACAAAGACCCAGTACTTC
CDR3 protein: CASSETKTQYF

D gene: -
J gene: TRBJ1-5
clone size: -
V gene: TRBV10-3
CDR3 DNA: TGTGCCATCAGTGAGACCCCGACAGGATCAAATCAGCCCCAGCATTTT
CDR3 protein: CAISETPTGSNQPQHF

D gene: -
J gene: TRBJ2-2
clone size: many
V gene: TRBV5-1
CDR3 DNA: TGCGCCAGCAGCTTGCAGCCGGGGAGTGGCACCGGGGAGCTGTTTTTT
CDR3 protein: CASSLQPGSGTGELFF

D gene: TRBD2
J gene: TRBJ2-5
clone size: -
V gene: TRBV7-7
CDR3 DNA: TGTGCCAGCAGCTTTCGAAGCGGGGGAATACAGACCCAGTACTTC
CDR3 protein: CASSFRSGGIQTQYF

D gene: TRBD1
J gene: TRBJ1-2
clone size: -
V gene: TRBV10-2
CDR3 DNA: TGCGCCAGCAGTAGGCCGGGACAGGGGTCGGCTAACTATGGCTACACCTTC
CDR3 protein: CASSRPGQGSANYGYTF

D gene: -
J gene: TRBJ1-1
clone size: -
V gene: TRBV9
CDR3 DNA: TGTGCCAGCAGCGAGGGGAGGGAAGACTATGAAGCTTTCTTT
CDR3 protein: CASSEGREDYEAFF

D gene: TRBD2
J gene: TRBJ2-5
clone size: few
V gene: TRBV4-1
CDR3 DNA: TGCGCCAGCAGCCAGTTCGGGACTAGCGGGGGCCAAGAGACCCAGTACTTC
CDR3 protein: CASSQFGTSGGQETQYF

D gene: TRBD2
J gene: TRBJ2-3
clone size: few
V gene: TRBV18
CDR3 DNA: TGTGCCAGCTCACCAATTAGCGGGAACACAGATACGCAGTATTTT
CDR3 protein: CASSPISGNTDTQYF

D gene: -
J gene: TRBJ2-3
clone size: -
V gene: TRBV6-2/TRBV6-3
CDR3 DNA: TGTGCCAGCAGTTACAGGCGGGGGACAATCACAGATACGCAGTATTTT
CDR3 protein: CASSYRRGTITDTQYF

D gene: -
J gene: TRBJ1-2
clone size: many
V gene: TRBV20-1
CDR3 DNA: TGCAGTGCTAGCACGGGCACAGATACTCCGGGTGGCTACACCTTC
CDR3 protein: CSASTGTDTPGGYTF

D gene: -
J gene: TRBJ1-3
clone size: many
V gene: TRBV18
CDR3 DNA: TGTGCCAGCTCACCACTGAAGGGGACCTCTGGAAACACCATATATTTT
CDR3 protein: CASSPLKGTSGNTIYF

D gene: TRBD2
J gene: TRBJ2-1
clone size: -
V gene: TRBV20-1
CDR3 DNA: TGCAGTGCTAGATCCTTCGCCGGCGGGGGGGCGTCCTACAATGAGCAGTTCTTC
CDR3 protein: CSARSFAGGGASYNEQFF

D gene: -
J gene: TRBJ2-3
clone size: few
V gene: TRBV7-2
CDR3 DNA: TGTGCCAGCAGCTTACAGGGGTTGGATACGCAGTATTTT
CDR3 protein: CASSLQGLDTQYF

D gene: TRBD1
J gene: TRBJ1-4
clone size: -
V gene: TRBV29-1
CDR3 DNA: TGCAGCGTTGGCGAGGACAGGGAAAAACTGTTTTTT
CDR3 protein: CSVGEDREKLFF

D gene: -
J gene: TRBJ2-3
clone size: few
V gene: TRBV5-1
CDR3 DNA: TGCGCCAGCAGCTTGGGGGACCTCAGAACAGATACGCAGTATTTT
CDR3 protein: CASSLGDLRTDTQYF

D gene: -
J gene: TRBJ2-5
clone size: -
V gene: TRBV5-5
CDR3 DNA: TGTGCCAGCTGCTTGGTAGTGGGGGAAGAGACCCAGTACTTC
CDR3 protein: CASCLVVGEETQYF

D gene: -
J gene: TRBJ2-5
clone size: few
V gene: TRBV6-1
CDR3 DNA: TGTGCCAGCAGTCGCCTAGCTCTCCAAGAGACCCAGTACTTC
CDR3 protein: CASSRLALQETQYF

D gene: -
J gene: TRBJ2-2
clone size: few
V gene: TRBV6-2/TRBV6-3
CDR3 DNA: TGTGCCACCTGTAATCGACTAAGGACATCCACCGGGGAGCTGTTTTTT
CDR3 protein: CATCNRLRTSTGELFF

D gene: TRBD2
J gene: TRBJ2-1
clone size: few
V gene: TRBV6-6
CDR3 DNA: TGTGCCATCTCGCCAGCGGGGGGCCCGGGCACCTACAATGAGCAGTTCTTC
CDR3 protein: CAISPAGGPGTYNEQFF

D gene: TRBD1
J gene: TRBJ2-4
clone size: -
V gene: TRBV27
CDR3 DNA: TGTGCCAGCAGTTTATCGTGGACAGGGGGGGGCAAAAACATTCAGTACTTC
CDR3 protein: CASSLSWTGGGKNIQYF

D gene: -
J gene: TRBJ2-3
clone size: -
V gene: TRBV2
CDR3 DNA: TGTGCCAGTAATCGTTGGGGGGAGGCGACAGATACGCAGTATTTT
CDR3 protein: CASNRWGEATDTQYF

D gene: -
J gene: TRBJ1-3
clone size: -
V gene: TRBV13
CDR3 DNA: TGTGCCAGCATGGGACTCGCCGACTCTGGAAACACCATATATTTT
CDR3 protein: CASMGLADSGNTIYF

D gene: -
J gene: TRBJ2-5
clone size: few
V gene: TRBV20-1
CDR3 DNA: TGCAGCGCACTCGGTCTGGGGGGAGAGACCCAGTACTTC
CDR3 protein: CSALGLGGETQYF

D gene: TRBD2
J gene: TRBJ2-1
clone size: many
V gene: TRBV20-1
CDR3 DNA: TGCAGTGCTAGAGATTTGGGGACTACATACAATGAGCAGTTCTTC
CDR3 protein: CSARDLGTTYNEQFF

D gene: -
J gene: TRBJ1-4
clone size: -
V gene: TRBV25-1
CDR3 DNA: TGTGCCAGCGCCGTAGACTTAGGCGTCGAAAAACTGTTTTTT
CDR3 protein: CASAVDLGVEKLFF

D gene: -
J gene: TRBJ2-3
clone size: few
V gene: TRBV19
CDR3 DNA: TGTGCCAGTAGTGACCAGACCACAGATACGCAGTATTTT
CDR3 protein: CASSDQTTDTQYF

D gene: -
J gene: TRBJ2-5
clone size: few
V gene: TRBV3-1
CDR3 DNA: TGTGCCAGCAGCCAAGAGAGAGAGACCCAGTACTTC
CDR3 protein: CASSQERETQYF

D gene: TRBD1
J gene: TRBJ2-5
clone size: few
V gene: TRBV5-1
CDR3 DNA: TGCGCCAGCAGCTCAGCCGGGACAGCGTACCAAGAGACCCAGTACTTC
CDR3 protein: CASSSAGTAYQETQYF

D gene: TRBD2
J gene: TRBJ2-3
clone size: -
V gene: TRBV24-1
CDR3 DNA: TGTGCCACGACTAGCGGGGAGACTACAGATACGCAGTATTTT
CDR3 protein: CATTSGETTDTQYF

D gene: -
J gene: TRBJ2-1
clone size: many
V gene: TRBV18
CDR3 DNA: TGTGCCAGCTCACCGGCGGACTCCTACAATGAGCAGTTCTTC
CDR3 protein: CASSPADSYNEQFF